This TCR beta chain was profiled in a study of cytomegalovirus exposure and HLA in healthy donors. Trimming took 0 bases from V and 5 from J, leaving 14 bases between them. The CDR3 spans 15 residues. The germline V gene has CDR1 MNHNS and CDR2 SASEGT. Both 60 Vbeta primers and 13 Jbeta primers went into the PCR. Here immunoSEQ multiplex PCR was the method, and the copy in TCRdb shows in-frame clones only, minus some. The data contain roughly 120,000 clones, under 80% of them seen just once; the ten biggest clones take up approximately 30%. Sequencing used PBMCs. The sequence came from a man aged 60 to 69 in good health and CMV-seropositive. This chain connects TRBV6-1 to TRBJ2-7, with D possibly matching TRBD1 (6 bases). The CDR3 sequence is CASSEAGAGKDEQYF. The CDR3 DNA follows: TGTGCCAGCAGTGAAGCGGGGGCAGGGAAAGACGAGCAGTACTTC.